The present T cell receptor beta chain was sequenced within a study of shared clonotypes between healthy human individuals (dated by TCRdb to about 2020). General notes on the study: The cohort included three men and a couple of women between 18 and 49 years of age. Per donor, three plates each were used for CD4 naive and CD4 memory, two for CD8 naive, and one for CD8 memory. To estimate repertoire size and how much clonotype sharing occurs between individuals, the study deeply sequenced the blood TCR repertoires of about five healthy adults. To increase sequencing depth and limit assay-specific biases, TCR repertoire library preparation and sequencing were carried out by different laboratories using diverse techniques. Between about 0.9 and 9 billion PBMCs per donor were obtained by leukapheresis.

Points the paper makes about the study in general: Incomplete sequencing was indicated by rarefaction of sorted-subset datasets, despite the large sequencing depth. The genetic and exposure-history diversity represented was limited by the small number of donors. Sampling was limited to blood, and TCR repertoires in tissue likely differ from TCR repertoires in blood. Based on pairwise subsampling, the degree of clonotype sharing among donors was expected to be affected by sequencing depth. Compared with non-shared clonotypes, clonotypes shared by all four sorted-subset donors had higher generation probabilities. Sharing across a few donors was observed for approximately 5% of naive CD4, 3% to 3.5% of naive CD8, roughly 2.3% of memory CD4, and roughly 0.4% of memory CD8 clonotypes. Estimated clonotype richness was generally larger for naive than for memory subsets.

As to this clone: Its specific antigen is unknown. One base away there is no much larger clone; base qualities are not given.

CDR1 and CDR2 are read off the germline V gene as LGHNA and YNFKEQ. V has 3 bases trimmed and J has 2 bases trimmed; junction bases matching no gene number 6. The CDR3 has 16 amino acids, counting the end cysteine and phenylalanine. The kept DNA is CDR3 alone, 48 bases in frame from the first base. TCR CDR3 regions were amplified from genomic DNA by multiplex PCR using the deep immunoSEQ assay. Genomic DNA extracted from each cell subset was distributed evenly over all wells of several immunoSEQ 96-well plates, and each plate served as one replicate. For sorted subsets, each replicate PCR was loaded with around 200 ng genomic DNA, equivalent to roughly 30,000 T cell genomes. Purified libraries were measured with a Qubit 3.0 fluorometer, size-checked on a Bioanalyzer 2100, and measured again with the KAPA Library Quantification kit. A separate single-read 150-cycle Illumina NextSeq 550 flow cell was used to sequence each immunoSEQ 96-well plate. In the paper's pipeline: The immunoSEQ output contained only junctional sequences without quality scores, so filtering could not match that applied to full-length reads. Sequences were annotated with PyIR, a Python wrapper for IgBLAST v1.9, using IMGT germline references to assign V/J genes and CDR3. Reads with weak V/J assignments (E-value above 1e-6), missing CDR3, stop codons, out-of-frame junctions, or ambiguous translated residues were removed. A V3J clonotype was defined by an identical inferred V gene, J gene, and CDR3 amino acid sequence. The percentage overlap between two repertoires was calculated by dividing the number of shared unique clonotypes by the size of the smaller repertoire. RTK rarefaction, the Chao1 estimator, and Recon v2.1 estimates of unobserved clonotypes were used to assess repertoire richness. For all TCRbeta clonotypes obtained by the gDNA method from a handful of donors, generation probabilities were computed with OLGA. The table was pulled from immuneACCESS by TCRdb, which kept in-frame rearrangements only. Such tables lose some clones; where checked, under half of the loss comes from unresolved V genes, and the rest has no known cause. That table supplies the V and J calls and clone size; D and trimming were determined from the DNA. This sample holds about 2.4 million clones; over 85% were observed only once. About 0.34% of the sample goes to the ten largest clones.

The donors were healthy, HIV-negative adults with no recently reported acute infections or vaccinations. Every donor was a Caucasian adult living in Nashville, Tennessee, USA. CD4+ T cells were enriched by magnetic negative selection; naive cells were then positively selected on CD45RA, and the negative fraction formed the memory subset. After blood collection by leukapheresis, PBMCs were isolated using Ficoll-Histopaque density gradient centrifugation and then cryopreserved in the vapor phase of liquid nitrogen. Analytical flow cytometry was used to check the purity and quantity of every magnetically sorted T cell population. Each sorted fraction had its genomic DNA isolated and then quantified by UV absorbance on a Nanodrop 2000c.

Sequencing was carried out using naive CD4+ T cells from PBMCs. The cell subset or site label, read with the paper, signifies: CD45RA+ positively selected. This TCR derives from a man aged 18-30 years in good health. Some clones in this sample may be carry-over from other donors' samples. The chain is encoded by TRBV4-2 joined to TRBJ2-2, and 7 junction bases match TRBD2. The nucleotides are TGTGCCAGCAGCCAGAATAGCGGGCGAAACACCGGGGAGCTGTTTTTT. Translated, this gives CASSQNSGRNTGELFF.